The 24 T cell receptor beta chains below come from one sample, sequenced in a study of CD8 T cells in ankylosing spondylitis. MiXCR was run by TCRdb on the 5' RACE reads, yielding one entry per CDR3 protein. The top ten hold around 4.8% of the sample, which has some 220,000 distinct CDR3 sequences, approximately 8.4% seen once. The source material was blood, either unsorted or a sorted T cell fraction (not recorded which). All receptors come from a female donor with ankylosing spondylitis or in good health (not recorded which).

The chain carries TRBV21-1 and TRBJ2-1; TRBD2, as called in the table, went unchecked against the DNA. TRBV21-1 corresponds to a pseudogene. The CDR3 has 15 amino acids. The CDR3 spells CASSQTSGRRNEQFF. CDR3 in DNA: TGTGCCAGCAGCCAGACTAGCGGACGAAGGAATGAGCAGTTCTTC.

This clonotype has at least ten counts. The chain combines TRBV10-3 with TRBJ2-1; 12 nucleotides line up with TRBD2. The length of the CDR3 is 15 residues. The germline gives CDR1 ENHRY, CDR2 SYGVKD. The V segment lost 6 bases and the J segment 0 bases; nucleotides outside the gene matches: 0. CDR3 sequence: CAIRTSGSSYNEQFF. In nucleotides, the CDR3 is TGTGCCATCAGGACTAGCGGGAGCTCCTACAATGAGCAGTTCTTC.

This clonotype was picked up many times. This chain links TRBV10-3 with TRBJ1-2, with D unresolved. Germline V gene lookup returns CDR1 ENHRY and CDR2 SYGVKD. The CDR3 has 12 amino acids. V was clipped by 3 bases and J by 6 bases, with 8 bases between them. The CDR3 nucleotides are TGTGCCATCAGTGATCCGGGGAATGGCTACACCTTC. Encoded protein: CAISDPGNGYTF.

This clonotype has at least ten counts. The gene calls are TRBV20-1 and TRBJ1-1; D uncertain. Trimming shortened V by 1 base and J by 3 bases, and 3 bases separated the two germline ends. The CDR3 runs to 11 residues. CDR1 and CDR2 from the germline V gene are DFQATT and SNEGSKA (reference sequence). Here the CDR3 reads CSARVDTEAFF. CDR3 DNA sequence: TGCAGTGCTAGAGTAGACACTGAAGCTTTCTTT.

Many counts were recorded for this clonotype. The chain uses TRBV15 and TRBJ2-3; D gene ambiguous. V was pared by 0 bases and J by 0 bases, with 7 bases between. CDR1 is LNHNV, CDR2 YYDKDF, per germline (reference sequence). The CDR3 extends over 15 amino acids. The CDR3 loop reads CATSRDRASTDTQYF. The CDR3, as DNA: TGTGCCACCAGCAGAGATCGGGCTAGCACAGATACGCAGTATTTT.

This clonotype has at least ten counts. The chain carries TRBV5-1 and TRBJ2-6; 8 bases match TRBD1. The CDR3 covers 19 residues. CDR1 and CDR2 from the germline V gene are SGHRS and YFSETQ. Trimming took 2 bases from V and 0 from J; bases not matched to a gene: 10. The CDR3 region is CASSLPQGQVLSGANVLTF. The CDR3 nucleotides are TGCGCCAGCAGCTTACCTCAGGGACAGGTGCTCTCTGGGGCCAACGTCCTGACTTTC.

Many counts were recorded for this clonotype. The CDR3: CASSVDGDQPQHF. In nucleotides, the CDR3 is TGTGCCAGCAGCGTGGACGGGGATCAGCCCCAGCATTTT. V is TRBV7-9 and J is TRBJ1-5; no firm D call. Germline values: CDR1 SEHNR, CDR2 FQNEAQ (reference sequence). The V end lost 5 bases, the J end lost 5 bases, and 10 bases lay between the germline ends. The CDR3 spans 13 residues.

At least ten counts were recorded for this clonotype. This sequence joins TRBV23-1 and TRBJ2-2; D gene uncertain. TRBV23-1 is flagged as an ORF with uncertain function. Trimming stripped 4 bases from V and 5 bases from J, with 2 bases between. The CDR3 consists of 11 residues. The CDR3 DNA follows: TGCGCCAGCAGTCCGACCGGGGAGCTGTTTTTT. Translating gives CASSPTGELFF.

This clonotype was counted many times. The chain joins TRBV5-1 to TRBJ2-2; D is possibly TRBD2 (5 bases). V shed 5 bases and J shed 1 base, with 12 bases lying between them. The CDR3 consists of 15 residues. Germline loops: CDR1 SGHRS, CDR2 YFSETQ. CDR3 protein: CASRVRAVNTGELFF. The CDR3 DNA reads as TGCGCCAGCAGAGTACGAGCGGTGAACACCGGGGAGCTGTTTTTT.

In its sample, this clonotype was seen many times. V is TRBV20-1 and J is TRBJ2-7; D not resolved. Germline V CDR1 and CDR2: DFQATT, SNEGSKA (reference sequence). V lost 3 bases and J lost 3, with 12 bases in between. The CDR3 runs to 13 residues. The chain's CDR3 is CSARVGWSYEQYF. CDR3 DNA: TGCAGTGCTAGGGTCGGCTGGAGCTACGAGCAGTACTTC.

This clonotype was recorded at least ten times. The CDR3 region has the DNA TGTGCCAGCAGTTCCCCCGGGACAGGGAGCAATGAGCAGTTCTTC. It specifies CASSSPGTGSNEQFF. The gene calls are TRBV6-5 and TRBJ2-1; 9 bases are a match to TRBD1. The CDR3 runs 15 residues. The junction had 7 bases not matched to a gene; V was cut back by 4 bases and J by 6 bases. Per germline, CDR1 MNHEY and CDR2 SVGAGI.

This clonotype showed up many times. V is TRBV20-1 and J is TRBJ2-5; TRBD2 agrees at 7 bases. J gave up 5 bases and V 0 bases, and 6 bases lay outside the gene matches. Per germline, CDR1 DFQATT and CDR2 SNEGSKA (reference sequence). The length of the CDR3 is 14 residues. The CDR3 is CSAREGGSGETQYF. In DNA, the CDR3 is TGCAGTGCTAGAGAAGGCGGGAGTGGGGAGACCCAGTACTTC.

At least ten counts were recorded for this clonotype. The V call is TRBV29-1, the J call TRBJ1-1; D is possibly TRBD1 (5 bases). The CDR3 is 14 residues long. Between the trimmed V and J ends, which lost 7 bases and 8 bases, there was a span of 23 bases. Germline V CDR1 and CDR2: SQVTM, ANQGSEA. For the CDR3, the DNA is TGCAGCGCTGCTCGGGACCGCGTAACGGAGGAAGCTTTCTTT. This gives the protein CSAARDRVTEEAFF. The entire variable domain, with the rest obtained from reference TRBV29-1 and TRBJ1-1, is as follows: SAVISQKPSRDICQRGTSLTIQCQVDSQVTMMFWYRQQPGQSLTLIATANQGSEATYESGFVIDKFPISRPNLTFSTLTVSNMSPEDSSIYLCSAARDRVTEEAFFGQGTRLTVV.

V gene TRBV7-2 combines with J gene TRBJ2-2; D gene uncertain. Per germline, CDR1 SGHTA and CDR2 FQGNSA. Trimming removed 4 bases at V and 6 bases at J, with 12 bases between. The CDR3 is 14 residues long. This CDR3 reads CASSSLLDSGELFF. The DNA of the CDR3 is TGTGCCAGCAGCTCCTTACTTGACTCCGGGGAGCTGTTTTTT.

Many counts were recorded for this clonotype. The chain has TRBV5-4 and TRBJ1-1; D perhaps matches TRBD1 (6 bases). CDR3 length: 16 residues. The V and J ends lost 1 base and 0 bases respectively, with 13 bases between them. CDR1 is SGHNT, CDR2 YYREEE, per germline (reference sequence). The chain's CDR3 is CASSLTGTILNTEAFF. The CDR3 coding sequence is TGTGCCAGCAGCTTGACAGGGACCATATTGAACACTGAAGCTTTCTTT.

This clonotype appeared many times. The chain uses TRBV28 and TRBJ2-5; D is unclear. There are 12 residues in the CDR3. Trimming shortened V by 7 bases and J by 5 bases, and 11 bases separated the two germline ends. Germline V gene sequence: CDR1 MDHEN, CDR2 SYDVKM. The CDR3 loop is CASTRGLETQYF. For the CDR3, the DNA is TGTGCCAGCACTAGAGGTTTGGAGACCCAGTACTTC.

This clonotype was detected many times. The chain couples TRBV4-3 to TRBJ2-7, with D perhaps assigned TRBD1 or TRBD2 (6 bases each). The germline gives CDR1 LGHNA, CDR2 YSLEER. V gave up 3 bases and J gave up 3 bases, with 15 bases separating them. This CDR3 contains 15 residues. The CDR3 loop reads CASSQEGGSGYEQYF. The CDR3 DNA reads TGCGCCAGCAGCCAGGAGGGGGGTAGCGGCTACGAGCAGTACTTC.

This clonotype was recorded at least ten times. The V gene is TRBV10-3, the J gene TRBJ2-6, with D unresolved. CDR1 ENHRY and CDR2 SYGVKD come from the germline V gene. There are 16 residues in the CDR3. V gave up 0 bases and J gave up 0 bases, with 6 bases separating them. CDR3 loop: CAISESFISGANVLTF. The CDR3 nucleotides are TGTGCCATCAGTGAGTCCTTTATCTCTGGGGCCAACGTCCTGACTTTC.

This clonotype was seen at least ten times. The chain joins TRBV4-3 to TRBJ2-2, with D perhaps matching TRBD2 (5 bases). Trimming took off 3 bases at V and 4 bases at J, with 15 bases between the two ends. The CDR3 contains 16 residues. The germline CDR1 and CDR2 sequences are LGHNA and YSLEER. CDR3 in DNA: TGCGCCAGCAGCCATTATGGGGAAAGCGGCACCGGGGAGCTGTTTTTT. This sequence encodes CASSHYGESGTGELFF.

This clonotype occurred many times. This chain joins TRBV10-3 and TRBJ1-5; 7 bases are a match to TRBD1. Trimming cost V 8 bases and J 4 bases; bases outside gene matches: 5. CDR1 is ENHRY, CDR2 SYGVKD, per germline. This CDR3 is built from 13 residues. DNA of the CDR3: TGTGCCATCGCTCGGGACAGAAATCAGCCCCAGCATTTT. This translates into CAIARDRNQPQHF.

V is TRBV20-1 and J is TRBJ2-1; a possible D gene is TRBD1 (5 bases). There are 15 residues in the CDR3. Trimming removed 3 bases at V and 0 bases at J, with 12 bases between. Germline V gene lookup returns CDR1 DFQATT and CDR2 SNEGSKA (reference sequence). CDR3 bases: TGCAGTGCTAGCAGGGCCCGAAGCTCCTACAATGAGCAGTTCTTC. It codes for CSASRARSSYNEQFF.

This clonotype was picked up many times. This rearrangement joins TRBV6-2 or TRBV6-3 to TRBJ2-7; D is undetermined. V lost 0 bases, J lost 6 bases, and 6 bases lay in between. This CDR3 has 12 amino acids. The germline V gene has CDR1 MNHEY and CDR2 SVGEGT. CDR3: CASSYSPAEQYF. CDR3 nucleotide sequence: TGTGCCAGCAGTTACTCCCCCGCCGAGCAGTACTTC.

This clonotype was observed many times. The V call is TRBV5-1, the J call TRBJ2-1, with TRBD2 as a possible D gene (5 bases). The CDR3 covers 11 residues. The V and J ends lost 9 bases and 10 bases respectively, with 14 bases between them. Germline CDR1 SGHRS, CDR2 YFSETQ. The CDR3 loop is CATHGGSEQFF. Here the CDR3 DNA reads TGCGCCACGCACGGAGGATCGGAGCAGTTCTTC.

This clonotype was recorded at least ten times. The genes are TRBV20-1 and TRBJ1-5; 8 nucleotides line up with TRBD1. V trimming: 0 bases; J trimming: 6 bases; junction bases outside the gene matches: 7. The CDR3 is 15 amino acids. Germline-derived CDR1 and CDR2 are DFQATT and SNEGSKA (reference sequence). CDR3 residues: CSARDGVDRVQPQHF. CDR3 nucleotides: TGCAGTGCTAGAGATGGGGTGGACAGGGTTCAGCCCCAGCATTTT.